The rows below give T cell receptor beta chains drawn from one sample of a study of blood T cell repertoires in COVID-19. Repertoires were generated with immunoSEQ multiplex PCR, while TCRdb's copy carries only in-frame clones and drops some. The sample carries a few hundred thousand clones, roughly 90% recorded once. The sequencing sample was made of PBMCs or T cells enriched from blood (not recorded which). The receptors originated from a man aged 18 to 30 with acute COVID-19. Both conserved end residues are part of each CDR3. Fields, in order: clone size, D gene, V gene, J gene, CDR3 protein, CDR3 DNA. A D gene is named only where the DNA matches it firmly. Size tells how often a clone was seen (once, few, many) or the class of an expanded clone, and some rows leave it out.

>.|TRBD1|TRBV11-3|TRBJ2-3
CASSLGQGNTDTQYF
TGTGCCAGCAGCTTAGGACAGGGAAACACAGATACGCAGTATTTT
>.|.|TRBV11-2|TRBJ1-5
CASSLHLQGQPQHF
TGTGCCAGCAGCTTGCATTTACAGGGCCAGCCCCAGCATTTT
>once|TRBD1|TRBV7-9|TRBJ2-5
CASSLQGAVETQYF
TGTGCCAGCAGCTTACAGGGGGCGGTGGAGACCCAGTACTTC
>.|.|TRBV6-5|TRBJ1-3
CASSQGFSGNTIYF
TGTGCCAGCAGTCAGGGGTTCTCTGGAAACACCATATATTTT
>.|TRBD2|TRBV7-3|TRBJ2-3
CASSSGTSGLGTQYF
TGTGCCAGCAGCTCCGGGACTAGCGGCCTGGGTACGCAGTATTTT
>.|.|TRBV7-7|TRBJ2-5
CASSLGKSPGYQETQYF
TGTGCTAGCAGCTTAGGTAAGTCCCCAGGGTACCAAGAGACCCAGTACTTC
>.|.|TRBV7-9|TRBJ2-4
CASSGNRFLAKNIQYF
TGTGCCAGCAGCGGAAACAGGTTTTTAGCCAAAAACATTCAGTACTTC
>.|.|TRBV6-5|TRBJ1-4
CASSDSEEKLFF
TGTGCCAGCAGTGACTCCGAGGAAAAACTGTTTTTT
>few|.|TRBV28|TRBJ1-3
CASSLTGGGYSGNTIYF
TGTGCCAGCAGTTTAACGGGGGGAGGGTATTCTGGAAACACCATATATTTT
>.|.|TRBV5-6|TRBJ2-6
CASKINSGANVLTF
TGTGCCAGCAAAATCAATTCTGGGGCCAACGTCCTGACTTTC
>.|.|TRBV19|TRBJ2-7
CASSIDPAGFNEQYF
TGTGCCAGTAGTATAGATCCGGCAGGGTTCAACGAGCAGTACTTC
>.|TRBD1|TRBV19|TRBJ1-1
CASSFRTGMNTEAFF
TGTGCCAGTAGTTTTAGGACAGGGATGAACACTGAAGCTTTCTTT
>.|.|TRBV5-1|TRBJ2-7
CASGTPSEQYF
TGCGCCAGCGGGACACCTTCCGAGCAGTACTTC
>.|.|TRBV11-2|TRBJ2-1
CASSLAYGRQSYNEQFF
TGTGCCAGCAGCTTAGCGTACGGGAGACAATCCTACAATGAGCAGTTCTTC
>.|TRBD2|TRBV27|TRBJ2-1
CASSLNTPSGTNNEQFF
TGTGCCAGCAGTTTAAATACCCCTAGCGGGACAAACAATGAGCAGTTCTTC